This TCR beta chain was sequenced for a study of T cell responses to AZD1222 COVID-19 vaccine. Profiled with immunoSEQ multiplex PCR; TCRdb holds only in-frame clones, not every one. The sample lists roughly 270,000 clones; 94% were seen once. V was shortened by 5 bases and J by 6 bases, with 14 bases between the two germline ends. The CDR3 length is 13 residues. In germline, CDR1 is SGHAT, CDR2 FQDESV (reference sequence). Second-dose intervals of approximately 4 or approximately 12 weeks were pooled. The V and J genes are TRBV11-1 and TRBJ2-7; D possibly matches TRBD1 or TRBD2 (5 bases each). This TCR came from an adult who received the AZD1222 COVID-19 vaccine. Specimen: peripheral blood, collected 28 days after the second AZD1222 dose. CDR3: CASSSLRGAEQYF. The CDR3, as DNA: TGTGCCAGCAGCAGTCTCCGGGGCGCCGAGCAGTACTTC.